The text below deals with one T cell receptor (beta chain). The antigen is undetermined. Unique molecular identifiers were affixed to single, distinct cDNA molecules. TCRdb called the 5' RACE reads again in MiXCR, with one record for every CDR3 protein. The sample yields 80,000 to 95,000 distinct CDR3 sequences, roughly 17% seen once. The data originate from a study of early T cells in non-severe SARS-CoV-2 infection. Study-wide context: Alpha and beta chains were unpaired, from unsorted whole-blood bulk RNA.

The study, taken as a whole, reports: VDJdb matches were skewed toward anti-spike CD8 T cell responses.

This CDR3 has 13 amino acids. CDR1 is SGHTA and CDR2 is FQGNSA in the germline V gene. V lost 5 bases and J 13 bases, leaving 20 bases between the germline ends. The input for sequencing was whole blood, taken at baseline. The receptor was derived from an adult who was a healthcare worker with PCR-confirmed SARS-CoV-2 infection or an uninfected control (not recorded which). The V and J genes are TRBV7-2 and TRBJ1-2; D unresolved. DNA of the CDR3: TGTGCCAGCAGCCTGGGGTCCGGATTCGATTCCACCTTC. It codes for CASSLGSGFDSTF.